Listed below are T cell receptor beta chains from one sample, sequenced in a study of blood T cell repertoires in COVID-19. Sequencing used immunoSEQ multiplex PCR; TCRdb keeps in-frame clones, though not all of them. The data hold approximately 63,000 clones, with around 88% observed a single time. The sequencing sample was made of peripheral blood. The receptors were gathered from a woman aged 80 or over with active COVID-19. Each CDR3 is given without its conserved first and last residue. Each record gives: V gene, CDR3 protein.

v_gene: TRBV9
CDR3aa: ASSVMGQGAIGELF

v_gene: TRBV7-9
CDR3aa: ASSLGPAGTDTQY

v_gene: TRBV24-1
CDR3aa: ATSDSRDFSTDTQY

v_gene: TRBV19
CDR3aa: ASSIGTVSYEQY

v_gene: TRBV7-9
CDR3aa: ASSSGVSYEQY

v_gene: TRBV7-6
CDR3aa: ASSSRDELPDTQY

v_gene: TRBV30
CDR3aa: AWSVPRLAGIETQY

v_gene: TRBV2
CDR3aa: ASRTGGDTQY

v_gene: TRBV4-3
CDR3aa: ASSPDLNTEAF

v_gene: TRBV28
CDR3aa: ASRVLSGSRGYT

v_gene: TRBV7-9
CDR3aa: ASSFQGARGNTIY

v_gene: TRBV5-1
CDR3aa: ASSLMTGQETQY

v_gene: TRBV7-8
CDR3aa: ASSPQIAKNIQY

v_gene: TRBV4-3
CDR3aa: ASSLARGSHEKLF

v_gene: TRBV10-3
CDR3aa: AISESGGATHNEQF

v_gene: TRBV7-2
CDR3aa: ASSSGLYTDTQY

v_gene: TRBV5-4
CDR3aa: ASSLWQGTEAF

v_gene: TRBV3-1/TRBV3-2
CDR3aa: ASRAGTSHEQY

v_gene: TRBV6-6
CDR3aa: ASNTPGDNSPLH